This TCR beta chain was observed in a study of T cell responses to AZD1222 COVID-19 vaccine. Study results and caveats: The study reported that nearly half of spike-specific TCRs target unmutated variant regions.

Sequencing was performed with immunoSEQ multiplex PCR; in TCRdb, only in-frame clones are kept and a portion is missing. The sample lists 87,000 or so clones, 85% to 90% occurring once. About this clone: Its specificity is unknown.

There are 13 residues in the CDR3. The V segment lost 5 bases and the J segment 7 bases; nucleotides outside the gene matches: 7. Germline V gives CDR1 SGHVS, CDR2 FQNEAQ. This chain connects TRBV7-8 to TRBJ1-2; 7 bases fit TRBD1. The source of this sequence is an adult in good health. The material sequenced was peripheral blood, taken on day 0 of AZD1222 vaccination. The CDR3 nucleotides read TGTGCCAGCAGCCCACAGGGGTATGCTGGCTACACCTTC. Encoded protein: CASSPQGYAGYTF.